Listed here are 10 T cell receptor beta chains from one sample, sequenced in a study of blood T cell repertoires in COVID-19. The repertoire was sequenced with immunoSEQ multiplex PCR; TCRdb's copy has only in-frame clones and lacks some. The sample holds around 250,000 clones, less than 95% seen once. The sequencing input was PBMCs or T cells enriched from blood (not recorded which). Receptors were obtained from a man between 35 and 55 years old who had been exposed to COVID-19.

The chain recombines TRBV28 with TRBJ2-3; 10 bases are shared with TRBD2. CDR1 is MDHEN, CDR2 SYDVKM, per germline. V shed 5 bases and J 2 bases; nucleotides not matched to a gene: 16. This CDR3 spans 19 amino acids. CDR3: CASSPLYRTSGLPTDTQYF. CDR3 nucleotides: TGTGCCAGCAGTCCATTATATCGGACTAGCGGATTGCCCACAGATACGCAGTATTTT.

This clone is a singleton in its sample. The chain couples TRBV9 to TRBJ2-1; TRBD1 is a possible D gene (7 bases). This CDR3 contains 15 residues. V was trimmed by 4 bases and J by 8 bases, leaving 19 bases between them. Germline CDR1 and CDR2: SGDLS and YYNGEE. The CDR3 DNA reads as TGTGCCAGCAGCCCAGGGGGGACAGACGTCGATGAGCAGTTCTTC. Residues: CASSPGGTDVDEQFF.

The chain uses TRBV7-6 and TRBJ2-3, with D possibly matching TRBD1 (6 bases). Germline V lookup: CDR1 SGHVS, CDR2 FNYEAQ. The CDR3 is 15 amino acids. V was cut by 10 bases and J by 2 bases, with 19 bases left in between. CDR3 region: CATRAQGWNTDTQYF. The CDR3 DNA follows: TGTGCCACCCGCGCCCAGGGGTGGAACACAGATACGCAGTATTTT.

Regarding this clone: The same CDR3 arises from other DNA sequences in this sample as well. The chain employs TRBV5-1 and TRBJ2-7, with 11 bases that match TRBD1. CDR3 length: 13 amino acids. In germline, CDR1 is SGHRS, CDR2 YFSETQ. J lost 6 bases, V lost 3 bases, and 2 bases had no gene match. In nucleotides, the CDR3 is TGCGCCAGCAGCTGGGACAGGGGGTCCGAGCAGTACTTC. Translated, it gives CASSWDRGSEQYF. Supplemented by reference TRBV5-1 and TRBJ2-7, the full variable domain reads KAGVTQTPRYLIKTRGQQVTLSCSPISGHRSVSWYQQTPGQGLQFLFEYFSETQRNKGNFPGRFSGRQFSNSRSEMNVSTLELGDSALYLCASSWDRGSEQYFGPGTRLTVT.

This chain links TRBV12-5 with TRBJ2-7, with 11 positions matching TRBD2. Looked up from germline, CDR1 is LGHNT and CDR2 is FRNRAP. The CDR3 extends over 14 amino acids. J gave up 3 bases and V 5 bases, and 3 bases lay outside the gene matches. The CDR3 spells CASGPTSGSYEQYF. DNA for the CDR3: TGTGCTAGTGGTCCTACTAGCGGGAGCTACGAGCAGTACTTC.

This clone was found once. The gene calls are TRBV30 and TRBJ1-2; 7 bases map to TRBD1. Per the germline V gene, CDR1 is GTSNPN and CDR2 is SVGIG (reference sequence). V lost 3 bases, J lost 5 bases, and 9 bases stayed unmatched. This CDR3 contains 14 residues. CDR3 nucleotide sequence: TGTGCCTGGAGCGCGTACAGGGGATGGTATGGCTACACCTTC. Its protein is CAWSAYRGWYGYTF.

The CDR3 here is CASSYDQRGITEAFF. The CDR3 DNA sequence: TGTGCCAGCAGTTACGATCAACGGGGGATCACTGAAGCTTTCTTT. V usage is TRBV6-5 and J usage is TRBJ1-1; a possible D gene is TRBD1 (5 bases). The germline CDR1 and CDR2 sequences are MNHEY and SVGAGI. V was trimmed by 2 bases and J by 4 bases, leaving 14 bases between them. The CDR3 totals 15 residues.

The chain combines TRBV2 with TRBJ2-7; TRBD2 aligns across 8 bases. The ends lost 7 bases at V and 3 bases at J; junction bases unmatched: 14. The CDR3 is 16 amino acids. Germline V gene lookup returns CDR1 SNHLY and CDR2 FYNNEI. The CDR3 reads CASTMVRGEGGYEQYF. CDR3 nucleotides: TGTGCCAGCACCATGGTGCGGGGGGAGGGTGGCTACGAGCAGTACTTC.

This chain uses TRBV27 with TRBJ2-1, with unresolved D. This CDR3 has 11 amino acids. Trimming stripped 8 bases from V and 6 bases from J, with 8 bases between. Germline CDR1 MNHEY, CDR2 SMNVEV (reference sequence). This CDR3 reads CASALGNEQFF. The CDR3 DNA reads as TGTGCCAGCGCACTTGGCAATGAGCAGTTCTTC.

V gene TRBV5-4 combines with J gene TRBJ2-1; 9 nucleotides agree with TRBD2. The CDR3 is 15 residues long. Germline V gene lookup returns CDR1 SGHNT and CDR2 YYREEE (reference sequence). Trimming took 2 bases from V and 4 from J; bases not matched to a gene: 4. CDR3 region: CASSLAGGVYNEQFF. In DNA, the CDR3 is TGTGCCAGCAGCTTAGCGGGAGGTGTATACAATGAGCAGTTCTTC.